In this sample, the clone carrying this T cell receptor (beta chain) turned up a few times. What it binds is not known. In TCRdb, the RT-PCR reads were re-called with MiXCR into one record per CDR3 protein. The table has more than 450,000 distinct CDR3 sequences, around 8% seen once; the top ten hold over 10%. With 7 bases removed from V and 0 bases from J, the gap between germline ends came to 12 bases. The CDR3 covers 14 residues. Germline V lookup: CDR1 MNHNS, CDR2 SASEGT. The entry originates in a study of response to subunit inactivated influenza vaccine. Findings of the study overall: Authors suggested few new T cells are recruited by each seasonal influenza vaccination.

Sample: PBMCs from blood, taken around 25 months after vaccination. The V and J genes are TRBV6-1 and TRBJ1-1; weak D call: TRBD1 (5 bases). The sequence came from a man in his fifties or sixties who received an inactivated influenza vaccine. CDR3 nucleotides: TGTGCCAGCAATAGGGACCGGATGAACACTGAAGCTTTCTTT. Protein: CASNRDRMNTEAFF.